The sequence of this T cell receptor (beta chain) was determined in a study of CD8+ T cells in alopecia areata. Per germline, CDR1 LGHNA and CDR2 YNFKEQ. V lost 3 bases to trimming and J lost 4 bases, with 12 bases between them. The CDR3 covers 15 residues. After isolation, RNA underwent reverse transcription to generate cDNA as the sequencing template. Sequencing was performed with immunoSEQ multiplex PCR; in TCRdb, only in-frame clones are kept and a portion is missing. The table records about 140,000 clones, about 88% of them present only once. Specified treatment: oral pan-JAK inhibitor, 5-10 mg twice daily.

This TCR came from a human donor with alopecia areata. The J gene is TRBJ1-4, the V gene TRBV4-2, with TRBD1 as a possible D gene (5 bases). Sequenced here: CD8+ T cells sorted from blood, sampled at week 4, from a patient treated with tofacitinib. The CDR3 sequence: CASSHLTEDNEKLFF. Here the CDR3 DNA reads TGTGCCAGCAGCCACCTGACAGAAGATAATGAAAAACTGTTTTTT.